The subject of this entry is one T cell receptor beta chain. Looked up from germline, CDR1 is SGHAT and CDR2 is FQNNGV. The CDR3 has 16 amino acids. Trimming stripped 2 bases from V and 4 bases from J, with 17 bases between. In the authors' methods: Amplification of reference gene primers provided the estimated nucleated cell counts. Libraries were prepared by immunoSEQ multiplex PCR; TCRdb keeps only in-frame clonotypes and omits some of them. V, J and clone size are those of that table, while D and trimming were read from the DNA. The profile shows hundreds of thousands of clones, roughly 90% of them singletons. The data are from a study of blood T cell repertoires in COVID-19. Study-wide background: COVID-19 samples from acute and convalescent phases originated in the United States, Italy and Spain. The cDNA or gDNA used as material had been derived from T cells, B-cell-depleted T cells, or PBMCs.

The receptor was derived from a woman aged 25 to 39 with active or convalescent COVID-19. This chain uses TRBV11-2 with TRBJ1-2; D gene unclear. The specimen sequenced was peripheral blood. CDR3 amino acids: CASSLSSSGVGYGYTF. Here the CDR3 DNA reads TGTGCCAGCAGCTTATCCTCCTCGGGTGTTGGCTATGGCTACACCTTC.